This T cell receptor (beta chain) stems from a study of post-analysis software for immune sequencing data (dated by TCRdb to between 2014 and 2017). Background on the whole study: The recorded disease courses included relapsing-remitting, secondary progressive and progressive-relapsing multiple sclerosis, and some patients had no subtype annotation. A subset of samples was prepared in parallel using single-end sample barcoding, then pooled and co-amplified after Illumina adapter ligation. The patient repertoires were compared against 11 previously published healthy control repertoires obtained from donors aged 6 to 25 years.

Summary of the overall study and its limitations: Significantly lower normalized Chao1 diversity was found in multiple sclerosis patients than in controls, suggesting substantial peripheral T-cell clonal expansion. Strong co-clustering of samples prepared in the same batch was shown by direct clustering with F measure, prompting a batch-effect correction. The control group was slightly older than the multiple sclerosis patient group.

TCR beta repertoires were profiled from peripheral blood of about a dozen young patients with multiple sclerosis to demonstrate the VDJtools post-analysis software. The multiple sclerosis patients were children and adolescents ranging in age from about 6 to 17 years. Concerning this clonotype itself: Its recognized antigen is unknown. Base qualities are missing; no much larger clone stands one base away.

Receptor amplification or capture employed PCR. Sequencing was carried out with an Illumina HiSeq 2500. To reduce PCR and sequencing biases, unique molecular identifiers were incorporated into the TCR beta cDNA libraries. Roughly 500,000 cDNA molecules were obtained per 1 to 10 million input T cells, so each molecule approximated one T cell. The patient libraries were prepared and sequenced with the same protocol used for the earlier healthy control dataset. Samples belonging to the same batch were prepared together, multiplexed and sequenced on a shared HiSeq lane. As for the original processing: MIGEC handled the raw barcoded reads, throwing out single-read molecular identifier groups before consensus assembly and CDR3 extraction. VDJtools was used for post-analysis of the clonotype tables, and diversity was normalized by down-sampling every dataset to the size of the smallest sample. In repertoire overlap clustering, CDR3 amino acid sequences, but not nucleotide sequences, were matched to correct batch-related cross-sample contamination. TCRdb handled the public reads itself, with Q25 trimming in fastp and clone calling in MiXCR, and kept productive beta chains. Each entry is one CDR3 protein sequence, shown with its most common DNA and genes. V and J calls and clone size were set by TCRdb, not the authors. For this sample the table gives about half a million distinct CDR3 sequences, of which around 34% were detected only once. The ten largest clones capture around 5.9% of the sample.

What was sequenced was blood. This TCR derives from a girl younger than 18 with multiple sclerosis.

Here is the DNA: TGTGCCAGCAGTTTATTAGCTAGCCCCGAGAGTGAGCAGTTCTTC. Translation gives CASSLLASPESEQFF. The V and J genes are TRBV27 and TRBJ2-1, with TRBD2 perhaps the D gene, on 5 matching bases. Between the V and J ends, shortened by 1 base and 9 bases respectively, the junction contains 16 bases. Sequences MNHEY (CDR1) and SMNVEV (CDR2) are obtained from the germline V gene (reference sequence). Reading from cysteine to phenylalanine, the CDR3 counts 15 amino acids. Solely the CDR3 DNA is kept, with 45 bases framed from the first base.